The clone carrying this TCR beta chain was seen a few times. Time point in this sample: newly diagnosed GD, antithyroid drugs for less than 3 months. RNA extracted from PBMCs served as the sequencing template. The data stem from a study of regulatory T cells in long-lasting Graves disease. Trimming removed 4 bases from V and 0 bases from J; junction bases left unmatched: 11. This CDR3 is 18 amino acids long. The germline gives CDR1 MDHEN, CDR2 SYDVKM. For TCR beta, libraries came from iRepertoire HTBI primers and Arm-PCR of CDR3 regions. Each CDR3 protein gets one entry after TCRdb re-called the multiplex PCR reads with MiXCR. The repertoire includes under 400,000 distinct CDR3 sequences, 16% of them detected once, and just under 30% sits in the top ten. This sample also belongs to another study, concerning T cells in Graves' hyperthyroidism and ophthalmopathy. That source adds: Blood also held most thyroid clonotypes expanded beyond 0.001.

The sequence derives from a man in his forties or fifties with Graves disease. Here the sequenced sample was peripheral blood mononuclear cells (PBMCs), taken at new diagnosis, from a patient treated with antithyroid drugs. V gene TRBV28 combines with J gene TRBJ1-5, with 8 positions matching TRBD1. CDR3 residues: CASSWGQEGIYSNQPQHF. The CDR3 DNA reads as TGTGCCAGCAGTTGGGGACAGGAGGGGATTTATAGCAATCAGCCCCAGCATTTT.